Reported below is one T cell receptor beta chain. These data originate in a study of CD8 T cells in Susac syndrome. A quantity of about 0.45 to 1 ug RNA underwent reverse transcription using random hexamers. TCRdb used MiXCR to reprocess the immunoSEQ multiplex PCR reads, holding one entry per CDR3 protein. Here the sample spans approximately 120,000 distinct CDR3 sequences, approximately 93% being singletons. The CDR3 has 13 residues. Trimming removed 7 bases from V and 3 bases from J, with 10 bases in between. Looked up from germline, CDR1 is ENHRY and CDR2 is SYGVKD. Sequenced: CD8+ T cells from PBMCs. The receptor was derived from a human donor with multiple sclerosis. The J gene is TRBJ1-5, the V gene TRBV10-3; D is perhaps TRBD1 (6 bases). Here the CDR3 reads CAITPGVNQPQHF. In nucleotides, the CDR3 is TGTGCCATCACGCCAGGGGTCAATCAGCCCCAGCATTTT.